These T cell receptor beta chains were read from a single sample in a study of Graves' ophthalmopathy and Graves' hyperthyroidism. TCRdb recomputed calls from the multiplex PCR reads with MiXCR, one row per CDR3 protein. The sample includes approximately 330,000 distinct CDR3 sequences, 15% to 20% of them seen just once. The sequenced material came from peripheral blood. These TCRs come from an adult man with Graves' ophthalmopathy. Each CDR3 is given with its conserved first and last residue. The order of the fields is V gene, CDR3 protein.

v_gene: TRBV7-9; CDR3aa: CASSPNAGELFF
v_gene: TRBV12-3/TRBV12-4; CDR3aa: CASRQGVNYEQYF
v_gene: TRBV5-1; CDR3aa: CASSLGGQGLRGSKNIQYF
v_gene: TRBV12-3/TRBV12-4; CDR3aa: CASSLLGSLYEQYF
v_gene: TRBV6-2/TRBV6-3; CDR3aa: CASSHAHSYEQYF
v_gene: TRBV12-3/TRBV12-4; CDR3aa: CASTPNRGHRGYTF
v_gene: TRBV2; CDR3aa: CASGYETRKTQYF
v_gene: TRBV7-2; CDR3aa: CASRSIRDRRANYGYTF
v_gene: TRBV27; CDR3aa: CASGGGGVYEQYF
v_gene: TRBV5-1; CDR3aa: CASSLDRGPLTGELFF
v_gene: TRBV29-1; CDR3aa: CSVGLATYEQYF
v_gene: TRBV14; CDR3aa: CASGPLGLNTEAFF
v_gene: TRBV6-2/TRBV6-3; CDR3aa: CASSYPYTEAFF
v_gene: TRBV7-9; CDR3aa: CASSSGPTLTEAFF
v_gene: TRBV20-1; CDR3aa: CSAADVRYTEAFF
v_gene: TRBV15; CDR3aa: CATSRGKGLGYEQYF
v_gene: TRBV27; CDR3aa: CASSLNFPEPYEQYF
v_gene: TRBV2; CDR3aa: CASSDPSGGSSGANVLTF
v_gene: TRBV6-2/TRBV6-3; CDR3aa: CASSQPGVHEQYF
v_gene: TRBV7-2; CDR3aa: CASSPPNLAAGELFF
v_gene: TRBV6-1; CDR3aa: CASTLTDSAEAFF
v_gene: TRBV20-1; CDR3aa: CSARMGGTNQETQYF
v_gene: TRBV7-3; CDR3aa: CASSYGQGGTETQYF
v_gene: TRBV30; CDR3aa: CAWRGGENTEAFF
v_gene: TRBV6-1; CDR3aa: CASSGGGNEQFF
v_gene: TRBV6-5; CDR3aa: CASSYSTRDQETQYF
v_gene: TRBV20-1; CDR3aa: CSASRQGLGNSPLHF
v_gene: TRBV7-9; CDR3aa: CASTSRGSQETQYF
v_gene: TRBV19; CDR3aa: CASTDTTGADTEAFF
v_gene: TRBV19; CDR3aa: CASKGGDEQFF
v_gene: TRBV28; CDR3aa: CATDFYGYTF
v_gene: TRBV12-3/TRBV12-4; CDR3aa: CASSFDLGTLAKNIQYF
v_gene: TRBV28; CDR3aa: CASRSNRDRGMYGNQPQHF
v_gene: TRBV19; CDR3aa: CASSWSAGELFF
v_gene: TRBV9; CDR3aa: CASSVTDVNSPLHF
v_gene: TRBV7-9; CDR3aa: CASSQMSEAEAFF